The present T cell receptor beta chain was sequenced within a study of blood T cells in healthy people across ages. Researchers isolated at least 6.5 million PBMCs per sample. Extraction yielded at least 5 micrograms of total RNA per sample. This clonotype was seen only a few times. Combining a sample-barcoded 5' primer with a J-beta primer mix, a second PCR ran for roughly 7 to 11 cycles. A template-switch adaptor containing 12 random nucleotides labeled each cDNA molecule. The study obtained at least 2.5 million CDR3-containing paired-end reads from every sample. TCRdb called the 5' RACE reads again in MiXCR, with one record for every CDR3 protein. The sample has some 1.6 million distinct CDR3 sequences; around 36% are singletons. Germline CDR1 and CDR2: MNHEY and SMNVEV (reference sequence). V shed 6 bases, J shed 1 base, and the junction held 7 bases outside the gene matches. The CDR3 has 15 residues.

This TCR was sampled from a young woman in good health. Sequencing was performed on blood. V gene TRBV27 combines with J gene TRBJ2-3; TRBD1 matches 7 bases. CDR3 sequence: CASRQGSERTDTQYF. CDR3 sequence (DNA): TGTGCCAGCAGACAGGGGTCGGAGCGCACAGATACGCAGTATTTT.